This T cell receptor (beta chain) appears in the sequencing data of a study of post-analysis software for immune sequencing data. The overall study: Some patients lacked subtype; others had relapsing-remitting, secondary progressive or progressive-relapsing disease.

The CDR3 is 13 amino acids. CDR1 SGHRS and CDR2 YFSETQ come from the germline V gene. The V and J ends lost 2 bases and 7 bases respectively, with 12 bases between them. Every TCR beta cDNA library bore unique molecular identifiers. MiXCR, applied by TCRdb to the PCR reads, yields one record per CDR3 protein. The sample includes roughly 870,000 distinct CDR3 sequences, 53% of them seen just once. Details on this clonotype: The antigen is not known.

Study-wide results and caveats: There was significantly lower normalized Chao1 diversity in multiple sclerosis patients than in controls. Analysis by F measure revealed that same-batch samples clustered strongly together. Roughly five TRBV segments were more frequent in patients than controls; TRBV5-6, TRBV5-1 and TRBV20-1 belonged to this group.

Specimen: blood. The TCR originated in a girl between 10 and 17 years old with multiple sclerosis. The chain combines TRBV5-1 with TRBJ1-2; D is perhaps TRBD1 (6 bases). CDR3 residues: CASSFPGGRGYTF. CDR3 bases: TGCGCCAGCAGCTTTCCGGGGGGCCGTGGCTACACCTTC.